The present T cell receptor beta chain was sequenced within a study of T cells in Graves' hyperthyroidism and ophthalmopathy. This clonotype was counted ten times or more. Its antigen is still unknown. TCR beta CDR3 regions were amplified from RNA transcripts. The HTBI set primed first-round TCR CDR3 RT-PCR. Using its own MiXCR run on the multiplex PCR reads, TCRdb lists one record per CDR3 protein. The sample has some 360,000 distinct CDR3 sequences; 18% are singletons. In germline, CDR1 is DFQATT, CDR2 SNEGSKA (reference sequence). CDR3 length: 11 residues. V dropped 3 bases and J dropped 4 bases, with 6 bases sitting between them. In making diagnoses, clinical symptoms, serum thyroxine and TRAb, thyroid ultrasound and orbital computed tomography were all used. Study-level points and caveats: Blood also held most thyroid clonotypes expanded beyond 0.001.

This receptor was identified in a woman between 40 and 55 years old with Graves' ophthalmopathy. The chain uses TRBV20-1 and TRBJ2-5, with TRBD2 as a possible D gene (5 bases). The sample taken for sequencing was blood. This chain's CDR3 is CSARLAETQYF. The CDR3, as DNA: TGCAGTGCTAGGCTAGCAGAGACCCAGTACTTC.